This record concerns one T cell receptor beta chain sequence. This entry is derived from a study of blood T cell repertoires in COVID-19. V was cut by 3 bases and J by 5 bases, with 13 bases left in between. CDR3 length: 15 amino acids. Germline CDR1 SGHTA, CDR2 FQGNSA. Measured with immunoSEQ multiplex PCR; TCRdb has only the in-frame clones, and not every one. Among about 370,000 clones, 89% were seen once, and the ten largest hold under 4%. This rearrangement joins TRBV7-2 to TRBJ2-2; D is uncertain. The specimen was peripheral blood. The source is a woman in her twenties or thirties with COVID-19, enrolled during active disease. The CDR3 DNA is TGTGCCAGCAGCTTCTCACCCCCGAGTACCGGGGAGCTGTTTTTT. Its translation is CASSFSPPSTGELFF.